This TCR beta chain is drawn from a study of T-cell memory formation after mild COVID-19. Study results and caveats: Clones that got smaller from day 15 to 85 had even CD4/CD8, while clones growing later tipped toward CD4+. Pre-infection memory already had some responding clones, implying cross-reactive memory joined.

Per germline, CDR1 LGHDT and CDR2 YNNKEL (reference sequence). V lost 0 bases and J 0 bases, leaving 6 bases between the germline ends. The CDR3 runs to 15 residues. This clonotype was found a few times. What it recognizes is unknown. A single record per CDR3 protein comes from TCRdb applying MiXCR to the 5' RACE reads. The sample records under 300,000 distinct CDR3 sequences, less than 20% being singletons. The sequence came from a man younger than 35 who had mild COVID-19 (a few samples of this study predate the infection). Cell type and time point are not known. The chain employs TRBV3-1 and TRBJ2-4; no clear D gene. The sequenced sample consisted of PBMCs or a T cell subset sorted from them (not recorded which). This CDR3 reads CASSQDSIAKNIQYF. The CDR3 region has the DNA TGTGCCAGCAGCCAAGATTCTATAGCCAAAAACATTCAGTACTTC.